This TCR beta chain was retrieved from a study of molecular identifiers for immune sequencing clone quantification. Overall study context: The replicate experiment used RNA from roughly 20,000 or 100,000 naive CD8 cells. This RNA was split into five aliquots, and four of them were sequenced.

With regard to this clonotype: Its antigen is not known. An end of the junction does not agree with germline; a read error may underlie this.

The CDR3 covers 15 residues. The germline CDR1 and CDR2 sequences are LNHDA and SQIVND (reference sequence). Using 10%, 30% or 50% RNA, naive CD8 libraries were derived from approximately 22,000 to 940,000 sorted cells. General study results and limits: The study found clones above 20 RNA copies held over 99% of effector molecules and under 1% in naive cells.

MiXCR, applied by TCRdb to the PCR reads, yields one record per CDR3 protein. The sample lists about 510,000 distinct CDR3 sequences; around 23% were seen once. Sequencing was done on a sample of naive CD8+ T cells from blood, with Jurkat cell RNA spiked in. Subset described: FACS-sorted CD8+CD4-CCR7+CD45RA+ naive T cells. The TCR comes from a human donor in good health. Some libraries in this study had Jurkat cell RNA spiked in. The gene calls are TRBV19 and TRBJ1-4, with unresolved D. The CDR3 here is CAGSTEGATNEKLFF. As DNA, the CDR3 is TGTGCCGGTAGTACCGAAGGTGCAACTAATGAAAAACTGTTTTTT.